This T cell receptor beta chain was documented in a study of cytomegalovirus exposure and HLA in healthy donors. Study-wide context: A prior analysis found fewer than 120 million unique TCR beta sequences from 150 million to 200 million T cells. Whole-study results and caveats: The study assumed roughly uniform donor sequencing depth for presence/absence analyses.

This clone appeared a few times. Its antigen is undetermined. The PCR made use of 60 Vbeta and 13 Jbeta primers. Clones were sequenced by immunoSEQ multiplex PCR, and TCRdb holds only the in-frame ones, with some missing. The sample yields approximately 150,000 clones, around 80% seen once. The origin of this receptor is a man aged 25-40 years in good health and CMV-seropositive. The specimen sequenced was PBMCs.

CDR3 region: CASSGGDQPQHF. The CDR3 coding sequence is TGTGCCAGCAGTGGGGGGGACCAGCCCCAGCATTTT. The V and J genes are TRBV6-5 and TRBJ1-5; TRBD1 might be the D (5 bases). CDR1 and CDR2 (germline): MNHEY, SVGAGI. The CDR3 has 12 residues. Trimming pared 5 bases from V and 7 bases from J, leaving 9 bases between.